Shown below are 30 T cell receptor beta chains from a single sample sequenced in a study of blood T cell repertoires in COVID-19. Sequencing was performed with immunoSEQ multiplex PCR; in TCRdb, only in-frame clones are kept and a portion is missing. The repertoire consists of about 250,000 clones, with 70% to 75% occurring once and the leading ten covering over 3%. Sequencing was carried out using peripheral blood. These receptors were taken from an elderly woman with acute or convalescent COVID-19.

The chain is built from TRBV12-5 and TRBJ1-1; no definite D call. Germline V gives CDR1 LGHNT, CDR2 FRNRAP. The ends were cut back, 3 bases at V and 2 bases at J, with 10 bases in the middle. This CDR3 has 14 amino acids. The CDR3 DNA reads TGTGCTAGTGGTTTTATGCAGGCCAACACTGAAGCTTTCTTT. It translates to CASGFMQANTEAFF.

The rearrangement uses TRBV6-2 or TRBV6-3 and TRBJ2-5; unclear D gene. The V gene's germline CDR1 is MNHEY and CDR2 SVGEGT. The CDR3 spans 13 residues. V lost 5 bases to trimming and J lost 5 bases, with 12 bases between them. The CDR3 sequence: CASSGGRRETQYF. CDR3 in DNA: TGTGCCAGCAGTGGTGGCAGGCGCGAGACCCAGTACTTC.

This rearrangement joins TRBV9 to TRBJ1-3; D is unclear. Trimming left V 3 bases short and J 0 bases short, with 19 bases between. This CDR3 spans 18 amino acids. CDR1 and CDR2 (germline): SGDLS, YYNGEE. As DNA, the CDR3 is TGTGCCAGCAGCGCGGCGCGGTGGAGCTCAAGCTCTGGAAACACCATATATTTT. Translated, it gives CASSAARWSSSSGNTIYF.

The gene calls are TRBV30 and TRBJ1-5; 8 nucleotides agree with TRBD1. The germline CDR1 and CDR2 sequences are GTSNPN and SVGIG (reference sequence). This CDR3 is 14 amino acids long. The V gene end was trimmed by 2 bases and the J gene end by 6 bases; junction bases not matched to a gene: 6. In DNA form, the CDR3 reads TGTGCCTGGAGTACAGGGGGTCATAGTCAGCCCCAGCATTTT. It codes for CAWSTGGHSQPQHF.

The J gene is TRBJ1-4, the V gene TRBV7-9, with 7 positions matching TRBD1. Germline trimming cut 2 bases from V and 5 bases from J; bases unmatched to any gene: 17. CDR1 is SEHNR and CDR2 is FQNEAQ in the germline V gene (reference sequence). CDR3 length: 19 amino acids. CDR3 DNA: TGTGCCAGCAGCTTAATCGTCACCGACAGGGCCAGCCTCAATGAAAAACTGTTTTTT. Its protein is CASSLIVTDRASLNEKLFF.

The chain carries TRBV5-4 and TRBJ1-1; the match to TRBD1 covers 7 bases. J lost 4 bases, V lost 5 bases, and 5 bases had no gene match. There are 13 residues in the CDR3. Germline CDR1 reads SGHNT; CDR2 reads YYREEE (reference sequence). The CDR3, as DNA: TGTGCCAGCAGTCTCGACAGGGCCACTGAAGCTTTCTTT. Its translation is CASSLDRATEAFF.

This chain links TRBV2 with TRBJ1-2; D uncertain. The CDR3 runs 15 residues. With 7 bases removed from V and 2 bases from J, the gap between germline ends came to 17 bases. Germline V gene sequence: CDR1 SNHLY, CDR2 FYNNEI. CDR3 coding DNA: TGTGCCAGCAAGGAATTCAGGTCTTTAAACTATGGCTACACCTTC. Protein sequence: CASKEFRSLNYGYTF.

The CDR3 loop is CASSYSTTGNTIYF. DNA for the CDR3: TGTGCCAGCAGTTACAGTACAACTGGAAACACCATATATTTT. The genes are TRBV6-5 and TRBJ1-3; D remains unclear. CDR1 and CDR2 from the germline V gene are MNHEY and SVGAGI. V was trimmed by 2 bases and J by 2 bases, leaving 7 bases between them. There are 14 residues in the CDR3.

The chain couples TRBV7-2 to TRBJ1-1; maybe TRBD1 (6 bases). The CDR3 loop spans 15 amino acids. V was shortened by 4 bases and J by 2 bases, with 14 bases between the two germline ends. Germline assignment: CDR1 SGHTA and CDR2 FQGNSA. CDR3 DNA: TGTGCCAGCAGCTCGCACAGGGCCCCCAACACTGAAGCTTTCTTT. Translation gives CASSSHRAPNTEAFF.

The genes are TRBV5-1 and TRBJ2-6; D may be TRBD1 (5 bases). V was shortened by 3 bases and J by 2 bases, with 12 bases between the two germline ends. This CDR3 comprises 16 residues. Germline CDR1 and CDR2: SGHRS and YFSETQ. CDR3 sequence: CASSSTPGTGANVLTF. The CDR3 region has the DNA TGCGCCAGCAGCTCAACCCCAGGGACTGGGGCCAACGTCCTGACTTTC.

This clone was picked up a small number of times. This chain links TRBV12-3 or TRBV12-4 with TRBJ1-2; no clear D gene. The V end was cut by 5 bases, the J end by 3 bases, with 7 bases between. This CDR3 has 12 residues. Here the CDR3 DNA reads TGTGCCAGCAGTCGGGATTACTATGGCTACACCTTC. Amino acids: CASSRDYYGYTF.

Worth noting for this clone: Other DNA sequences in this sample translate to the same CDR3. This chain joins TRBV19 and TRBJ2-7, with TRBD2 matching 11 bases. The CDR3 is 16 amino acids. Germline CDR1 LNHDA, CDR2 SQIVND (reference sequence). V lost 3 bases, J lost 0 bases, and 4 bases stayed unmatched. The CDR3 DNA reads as TGTGCCAGTAGTATTAGCGGGACTAGCGGCTCCTACGAGCAGTACTTC. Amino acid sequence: CASSISGTSGSYEQYF.

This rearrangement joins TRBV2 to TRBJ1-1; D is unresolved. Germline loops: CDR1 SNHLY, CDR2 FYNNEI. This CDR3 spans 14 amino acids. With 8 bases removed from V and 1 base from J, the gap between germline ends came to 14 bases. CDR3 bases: TGTGCCAGCGGATCGCAAGCGTCGAACACTGAAGCTTTCTTT. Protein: CASGSQASNTEAFF.

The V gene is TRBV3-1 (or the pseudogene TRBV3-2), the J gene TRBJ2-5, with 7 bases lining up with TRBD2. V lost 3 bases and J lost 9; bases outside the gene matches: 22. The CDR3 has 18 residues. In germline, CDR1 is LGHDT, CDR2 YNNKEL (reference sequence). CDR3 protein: CASSHAWGGAPRGAAQYF. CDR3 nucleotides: TGTGCCAGCAGCCACGCCTGGGGGGGTGCCCCCCGCGGGGCGGCCCAGTACTTC.

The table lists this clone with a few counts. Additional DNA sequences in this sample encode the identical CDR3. The CDR3 DNA sequence: TGCAGCGTTGAAAGAGGAATGAACACTGAAGCTTTCTTT. Its protein product is CSVERGMNTEAFF. The gene calls are TRBV29-1 and TRBJ1-1; no clear D gene. CDR3 size: 13 residues. Deletions cut 2 bases from V and 0 bases from J, with 7 bases between. Germline CDR1 and CDR2: SQVTM and ANQGSEA.

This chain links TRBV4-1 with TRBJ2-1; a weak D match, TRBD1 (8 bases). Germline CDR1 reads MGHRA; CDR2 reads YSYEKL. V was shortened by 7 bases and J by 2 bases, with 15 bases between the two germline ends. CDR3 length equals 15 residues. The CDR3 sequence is CASNTQGGAYNEQFF. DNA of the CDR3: TGCGCCAGCAACACACAGGGGGGGGCCTACAATGAGCAGTTCTTC.

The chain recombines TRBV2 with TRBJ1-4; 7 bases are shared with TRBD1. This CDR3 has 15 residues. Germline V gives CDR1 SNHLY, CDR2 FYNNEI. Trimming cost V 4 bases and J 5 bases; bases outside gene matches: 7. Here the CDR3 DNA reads TGTGCCAGCAGTGGGGAAGGGACAGAAAATGAAAAACTGTTTTTT. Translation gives CASSGEGTENEKLFF.

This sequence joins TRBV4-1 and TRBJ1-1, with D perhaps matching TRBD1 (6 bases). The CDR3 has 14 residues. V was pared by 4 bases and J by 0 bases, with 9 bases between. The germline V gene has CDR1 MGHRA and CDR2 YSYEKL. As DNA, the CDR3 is TGCGCCAGCAGCCTAACAGGGATGAACACTGAAGCTTTCTTT. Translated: CASSLTGMNTEAFF.

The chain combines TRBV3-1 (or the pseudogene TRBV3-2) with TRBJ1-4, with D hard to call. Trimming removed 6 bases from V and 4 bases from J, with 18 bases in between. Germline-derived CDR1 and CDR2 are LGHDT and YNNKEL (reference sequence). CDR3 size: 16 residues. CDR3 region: CASSRRSGQYNEKLFF. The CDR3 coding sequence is TGTGCCAGCAGTCGGCGGTCCGGTCAATATAATGAAAAACTGTTTTTT.

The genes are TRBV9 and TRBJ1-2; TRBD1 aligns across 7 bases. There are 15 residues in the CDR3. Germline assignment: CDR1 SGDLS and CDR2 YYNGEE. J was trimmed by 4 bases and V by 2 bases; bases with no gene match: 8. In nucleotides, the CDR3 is TGTGCCAGCAGCGTCGGGACAGCGGACTCCTATGGCTACACCTTC. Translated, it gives CASSVGTADSYGYTF.

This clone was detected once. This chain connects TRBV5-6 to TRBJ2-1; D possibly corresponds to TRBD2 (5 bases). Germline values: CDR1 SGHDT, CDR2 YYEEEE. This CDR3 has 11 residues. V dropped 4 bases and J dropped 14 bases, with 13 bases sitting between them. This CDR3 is CASSRRGIEFF. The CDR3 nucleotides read TGTGCCAGCAGCCGGCGAGGGATCGAGTTCTTC. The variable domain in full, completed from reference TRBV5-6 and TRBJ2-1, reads DAGVTQSPTHLIKTRGQQVTLRCSPKSGHDTVSWYQQALGQGPQFIFQYYEEEERQRGNFPDRFSGHQFPNYSSELNVNALLLGDSALYLCASSRRGIEFFGPGTRLTVL.

For the CDR3, the DNA is TGTGCCAGCAGTTACTCGAGGGGACAGGGGGCTGAGGAGACCCAGTACTTC. It is translated as CASSYSRGQGAEETQYF. The chain joins TRBV6-2 or TRBV6-3 to TRBJ2-5; 12 bases fit TRBD1. The CDR3 sequence is 17 residues long. J gave up 5 bases and V 0 bases, and 7 bases lay outside the gene matches. Germline CDR1 reads MNHEY; CDR2 reads SVGEGT.

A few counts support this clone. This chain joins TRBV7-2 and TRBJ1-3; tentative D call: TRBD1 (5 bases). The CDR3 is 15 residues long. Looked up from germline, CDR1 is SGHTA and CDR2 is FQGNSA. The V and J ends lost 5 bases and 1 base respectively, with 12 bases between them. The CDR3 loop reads CASSPGRGSGNTIYF. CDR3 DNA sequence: TGTGCCAGCAGCCCCGGGCGGGGGTCTGGAAACACCATATATTTT.

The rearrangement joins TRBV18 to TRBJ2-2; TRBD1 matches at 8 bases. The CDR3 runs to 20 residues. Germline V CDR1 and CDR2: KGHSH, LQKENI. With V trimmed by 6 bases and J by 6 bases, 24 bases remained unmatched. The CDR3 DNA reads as TGTGCCAGCTCGTACACCCCGGGACAGGACAACCGGAGGGTGGCCGGGGAGCTGTTTTTT. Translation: CASSYTPGQDNRRVAGELFF.

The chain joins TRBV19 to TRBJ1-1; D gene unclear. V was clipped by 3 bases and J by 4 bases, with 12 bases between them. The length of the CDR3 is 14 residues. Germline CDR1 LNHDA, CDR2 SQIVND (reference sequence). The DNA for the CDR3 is TGTGCCAGTAGTATTTTAGGAGGGTCCACTGAAGCTTTCTTT. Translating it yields CASSILGGSTEAFF.

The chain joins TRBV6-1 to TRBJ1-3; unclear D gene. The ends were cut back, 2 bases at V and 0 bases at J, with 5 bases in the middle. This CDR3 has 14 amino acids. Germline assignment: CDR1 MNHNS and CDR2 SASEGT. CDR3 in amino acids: CASSELSSGNTIYF. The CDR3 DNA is TGTGCCAGCAGTGAACTGAGCTCTGGAAACACCATATATTTT.

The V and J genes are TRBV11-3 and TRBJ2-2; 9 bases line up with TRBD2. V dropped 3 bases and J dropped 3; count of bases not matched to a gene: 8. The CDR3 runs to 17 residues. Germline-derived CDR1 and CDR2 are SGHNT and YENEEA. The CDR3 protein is CASSFGSSGVYTGELFF. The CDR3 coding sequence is TGTGCCAGCAGCTTCGGATCTAGCGGGGTGTACACCGGGGAGCTGTTTTTT. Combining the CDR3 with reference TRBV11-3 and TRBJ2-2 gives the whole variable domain EAGVVQSPRYKIIEKKQPVAFWCNPISGHNTLYWYLQNLGQGPELLIRYENEEAVDDSQLPKDRFSAERLKGVDSTLKIQPAELGDSAVYLCASSFGSSGVYTGELFFGEGSRLTVL.

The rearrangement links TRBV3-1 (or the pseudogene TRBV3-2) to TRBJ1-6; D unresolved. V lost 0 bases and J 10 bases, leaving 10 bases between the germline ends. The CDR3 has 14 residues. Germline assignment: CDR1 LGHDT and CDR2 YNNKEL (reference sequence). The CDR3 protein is CASSQEGRGSPLHF. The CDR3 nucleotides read TGTGCCAGCAGCCAAGAAGGGCGGGGATCACCCCTCCACTTT.

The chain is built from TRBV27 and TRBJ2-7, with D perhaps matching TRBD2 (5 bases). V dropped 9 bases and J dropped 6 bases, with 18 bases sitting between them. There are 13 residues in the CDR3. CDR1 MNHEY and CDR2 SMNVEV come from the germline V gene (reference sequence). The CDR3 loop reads CASYSGRRREQYF. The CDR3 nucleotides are TGTGCCAGTTACTCGGGAAGACGGCGCGAGCAGTACTTC.

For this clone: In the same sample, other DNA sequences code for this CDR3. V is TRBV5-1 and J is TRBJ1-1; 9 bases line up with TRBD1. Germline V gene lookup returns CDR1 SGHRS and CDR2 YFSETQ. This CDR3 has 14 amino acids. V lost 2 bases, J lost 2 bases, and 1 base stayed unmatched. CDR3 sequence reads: CASSLQGANTEAFF. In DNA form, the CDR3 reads TGCGCCAGCAGCTTACAGGGGGCCAACACTGAAGCTTTCTTT.